This TCR beta chain was identified during a study of cytomegalovirus exposure and HLA in healthy donors (dated 2017 in TCRdb). With regard to the full study: According to an earlier analysis of several hundred of the donors, 200 million or so T cells yielded roughly 110 million unique TCR beta sequences and 250 to 350 Gb of sequence data. Roughly 290 gigabases of sequencing data and tens of millions of unique TCR sequences made up an early release that covered nearly 650 HLA-typed donors. The genetic ancestry cluster associated with self-reported Caucasian donors included over 65% of the roughly 380 genotyped donors. The study aimed to test whether cataloging public T cell receptors could reveal signatures of past pathogen exposure. The study used immunosequencing to profile the T cell repertoires of approximately 630 subjects and linked those repertoires to cytomegalovirus serostatus. Along with the approximately 650-subject first cohort, a separate validation cohort of around 120 different subjects was used. High-throughput TCR immunosequencing, statistical association of individual TCRs with disease status, and machine learning were combined to predict cytomegalovirus infection status. In a later analysis, previously published TCR beta repertoires from 550 to 750 donors were re-analyzed and high-resolution HLA genotyping was added so that TCR occurrence patterns could be studied. Rather than drawing on any new phenotypic data, the later analysis identified candidate immune exposures from TCR beta sequences and the way those sequences occurred across donors. In an earlier analysis of roughly 540 of the donors, high-throughput TCR beta sequencing was used to judge whether each TCR beta V gene segment behaved as functional or pseudogenic. Alongside the repertoire data, information on donor age, sex, ethnicity and CMV serostatus was compiled. Genome-wide SNP genotypes for about 65% of the 666 donors were used in a later genetic analysis, which treated that subset as a discovery cohort. All discovery cohort repertoires had been generated using a single sequencing platform. HLA typing included class I and class II loci at four-digit resolution. The number of donors typed differed by locus, with roughly 629-640 for A, B, C, DRB1 and DQB1, 522 for DQA1, some 570 for DPA1, and approximately 470 for DPB1. About five DR-DQ haplotypes were handled as single units for association and clustering because linkage in the cohort was strong. Among some 400 genotyped donors of the cohort, an average of around 240,000 unique TCR beta nucleotide sequences was sequenced per donor, of which roughly 18% were non-productive.

In total, 500 to 700 healthy bone marrow donors made up the cohort. At the time of sampling, all cohort members were nominally healthy, though unrecorded immune exposures were likely present. The donor was CMV seropositive and was included in the group of some 290 seropositive cohort members. Every donor gave a peripheral blood sample, and the peripheral blood mononuclear cells from that sample were used for TCR beta sequencing. The Qiagen DNeasy Blood Extraction Kit was used to extract genomic DNA from the blood cell samples. Looking up the germline V gene yields CDR1 SNHLY and CDR2 FYNNEI. The CDR3 measures 14 amino acids from cysteine to phenylalanine. Only the CDR3 region is kept as DNA, spanning 42 bases read in frame from base 1. The study at large found these results: In a later genetic analysis, fewer N-insertions in productive TCRs were reported among donors in an Asian-associated ancestry cluster than the approximately 710-donor mean. In an earlier analysis of some 500 of the donors, most TCR beta V segments were observed in productive rearrangements about 87% or about 30% of the time, broadly matching IMGT annotations. A later analysis reported that several top co-occurrence clusters appeared linked to parvovirus B19, influenza, CMV and Epstein-Barr virus. According to a later analysis, most CMV-associated TCR beta chains appeared to be HLA-restricted, and the HLA associations seemed to be driven largely by CMV exposure. In a later analysis, HLA-associated TCR beta chains were found to be more clonally expanded and to have lower generation probabilities than equally common non-associated chains. The 87-base-pair reads could not distinguish some IMGT-functional V segments, including TRBV6-2 and TRBV6-3, so those segments were excluded. A further reported finding was that TCR beta sequences accurately predicted the HLA-A and HLA-B alleles for most subjects in the first cohort. Linkage disequilibrium might explain the correlated functional status among segregating V segments, but an unknown experimental factor could not be ruled out. A few of the identified cytomegalovirus-associated TCR beta chains were confirmed in vitro to be specific for cytomegalovirus antigens. A later analysis found that TCR association rates varied across HLA loci, with DRB1 alleles showing the most associated TCRs and HLA-C alleles the fewest. Roughly uniform sequencing depth across donors was assumed in presence/absence analyses, although this assumption may not hold. The authors suggested that the approach could potentially be generalized to other disease states and immunological phenotypes. When HLA alleles, especially DR and DQ, strongly co-occurred, TCR associations were difficult to assign to individual alleles. A group of highly shared sequence variants was considered likely to be a technical artifact of the sequencing pipeline. Because counts were too low, about 18 rarely observed V segments, including chromosome 9 orphons, were excluded from the earlier analysis of roughly 580 of the donors. This cohort had only TCR beta chains sequenced, and the lack of alpha or paired-chain data limited which features could be detected. The study gave a list of over 150 TCR beta chains associated with cytomegalovirus. A later genetic analysis associated a missense DCLRE1C variant with V-gene and J-gene trimming of TCR beta chains, and an independent cohort replicated the association. Because HLA typing was missing for some donors at each locus, association tests included only the typed subset. Most TCR sequences were observed very rarely across donors, whereas some public TCRs were present in many individuals. For the cohort, immune exposure information was limited to CMV serostatus. A later analysis associated 15,000 to 20,000 TCR beta sequences with specific HLA alleles at a false discovery rate of 0.05. The classifier was reported to diagnose cytomegalovirus status with high specificity and sensitivity in both the original cohort and the validation cohort.

As for this clone: Its antigen specificity is not known. Base-call qualities are not available, and no considerably larger clone is one nucleotide away.

The library was built by means of the immunoSEQ multiplex PCR assay. The multiplex PCR relied on a mix of 60 forward primers for TCR Vbeta segments and 13 reverse primers for TCR Jbeta segments. A multiplex PCR assay on genomic DNA amplified the CDR3 region of rearranged TCR beta genes. Amplified TCR beta libraries were sequenced as 87-base-pair reads on the Illumina HiSeq System. On the study's bioinformatics: Across the 670 or so repertoires, a later analysis counted 80 million or so unique TCR beta chains, approximately 12 million of which were shared by at least two donors. Raw reads were error-corrected and collapsed into unique sequences with a nearest-neighbor algorithm that merged closely related sequences to remove PCR and sequencing errors. To assign V, D and J gene segments, CDR3 sequences were aligned to IMGT reference sequences. Each retained sequence needed at least a six-nucleotide match to both a V gene segment and a J gene segment. Rearrangements were called productive when the CDR3 lacked stop codons and stayed in frame with V and J; all others were non-productive. CDR3 was defined by IMGT convention, running from the second conserved V-encoded cysteine to the conserved J-encoded phenylalanine. The earlier analysis of some 600 of the donors excluded sequences that lacked an unambiguous match to a single V gene segment. In an earlier analysis of several hundred of the donors, a V segment was called functional when productive rearrangements were above 56.7%, and segregating when the standard deviation between donors exceeded 5%. A statistical classification framework was built for diagnosing cytomegalovirus status from the catalog of TCR beta chain sequences. V and J gene assignment, in a later analysis, came from comparing TCR nucleotide sequences with IMGT/GENE-DB human TR gene sequences. In a later analysis, CDR3 sequences and most-parsimonious VDJ recombination scenarios were assigned using the TCRdist pipeline. In a later analysis, each TCR beta chain was defined by its CDR3 amino acid sequence together with its V-gene family, and reads lacking a unique V-gene family were excluded. In a later analysis, approximately 640 highly shared, low-generation-probability nucleotide sequences were removed to address suspected cross-contamination and a sequencing artifact. For each public chain, a later analysis derived a clonal expansion index from normalized ranks of inferred template counts within each repertoire. In a later analysis, generation probabilities were computed with a VDJ recombination model fitted to out-of-frame rearrangements, and the resulting probabilities were checked against IGoR. In a later analysis, hypergeometric tests were used to score TCR-TCR, TCR-HLA and TCR-CMV co-occurrence, with a repertoire-size bias correction applied to TCR pairs. A later analysis estimated false discovery rates by permuting HLA or CMV assignments 20 times. In a later analysis, co-occurring TCRs were grouped using DBSCAN, with TCRdist sequence similarity added in when clustering inside HLA-allele-positive subsets. Repertoires with fewer than 30,000 or more than 120,000 public chains were left out of co-occurrence clustering, as were about 5 repertoires with anomalous nucleotide sharing. Not all clones reach the TCRdb copy of this immuneACCESS table, which keeps in-frame sequences only. Checked studies attribute under half of the gap to unresolved V genes and leave the rest unexplained. V, J and clone size are taken as reported in that table, and D and trimming were inferred from the DNA itself. This sample comprises around 150,000 clones, roughly 85% of them detected only once. The top ten constitute 6.5% to 7% of the sample.

This sequence originates from a man in his forties in good health and CMV-seropositive. The sequenced material came from PBMCs. The rearrangement combines TRBV2 with TRBJ2-5; TRBD2 is possibly the D segment (5 matching bases). The DNA end favors TRBJ2-7, so the J call may be wrong. The nucleotide sequence is given as TGTGCCAGCAGTGAAAGGTCGGGAAACTACGAGCAGTACTTC. Its protein is CASSERSGNYEQYF.